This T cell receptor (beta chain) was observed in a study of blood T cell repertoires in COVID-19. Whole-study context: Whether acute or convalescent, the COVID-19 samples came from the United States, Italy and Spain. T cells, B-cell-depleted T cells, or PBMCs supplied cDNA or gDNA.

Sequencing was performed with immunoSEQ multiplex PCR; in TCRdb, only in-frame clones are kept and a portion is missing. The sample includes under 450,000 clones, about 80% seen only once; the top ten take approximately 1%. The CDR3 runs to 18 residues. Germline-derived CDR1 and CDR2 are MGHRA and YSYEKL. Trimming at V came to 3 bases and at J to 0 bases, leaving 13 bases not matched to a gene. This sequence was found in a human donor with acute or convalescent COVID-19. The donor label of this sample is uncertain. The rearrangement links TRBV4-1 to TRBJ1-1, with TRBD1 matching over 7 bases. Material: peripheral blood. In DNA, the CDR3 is TGCGCCAGCAGCCATTGGTTCGCCCGGGGACAGATGAACACTGAAGCTTTCTTT. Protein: CASSHWFARGQMNTEAFF.